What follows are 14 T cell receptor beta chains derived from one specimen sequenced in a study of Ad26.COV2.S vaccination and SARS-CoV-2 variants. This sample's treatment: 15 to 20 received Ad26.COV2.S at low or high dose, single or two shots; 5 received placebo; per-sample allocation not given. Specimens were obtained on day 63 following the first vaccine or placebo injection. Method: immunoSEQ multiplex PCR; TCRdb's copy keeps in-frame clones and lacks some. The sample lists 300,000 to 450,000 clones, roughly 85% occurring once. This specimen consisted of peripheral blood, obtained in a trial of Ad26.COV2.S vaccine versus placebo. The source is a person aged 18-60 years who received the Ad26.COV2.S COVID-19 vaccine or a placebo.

Written as DNA, the CDR3 is TGTGCCAGCTCACCCGGCCTGGGAACCTCTGGAAACACCATATATTTT. Amino acid sequence: CASSPGLGTSGNTIYF. The genes are TRBV18 and TRBJ1-3; D remains ambiguous. Germline CDR1 KGHSH, CDR2 LQKENI. The germline V and J ends were trimmed by 3 bases and 0 bases, with 12 bases remaining between them. The CDR3 sequence is 16 residues long. Using reference TRBV18 and TRBJ1-3 for the parts outside the CDR3, the full variable domain is NAGVMQNPRHLVRRRGQEARLRCSPMKGHSHVYWYRQLPEEGLKFMVYLQKENIIDESGMPKERFSAEFPKEGPSILRIQQVVRGDSAAYFCASSPGLGTSGNTIYFGEGSWLTVV.

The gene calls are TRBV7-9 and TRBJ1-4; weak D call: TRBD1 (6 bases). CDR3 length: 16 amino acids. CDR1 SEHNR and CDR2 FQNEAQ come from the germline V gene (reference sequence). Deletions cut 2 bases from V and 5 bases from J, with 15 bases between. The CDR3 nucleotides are TGTGCCAGCAGCTTACTTCTTACAGGGACAAATGAAAAACTGTTTTTT. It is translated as CASSLLLTGTNEKLFF.

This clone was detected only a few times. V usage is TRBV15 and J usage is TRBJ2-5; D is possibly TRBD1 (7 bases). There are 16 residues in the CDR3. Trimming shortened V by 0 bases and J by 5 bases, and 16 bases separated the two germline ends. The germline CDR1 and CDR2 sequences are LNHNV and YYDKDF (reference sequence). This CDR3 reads CATSRETGIGGETQYF. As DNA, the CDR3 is TGTGCCACCAGCAGAGAGACAGGGATCGGGGGTGAGACCCAGTACTTC.

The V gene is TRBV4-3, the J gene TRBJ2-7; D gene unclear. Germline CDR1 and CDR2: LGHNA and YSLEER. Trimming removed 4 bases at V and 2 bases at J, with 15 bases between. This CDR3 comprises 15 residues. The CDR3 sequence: CASSPLVGSPYEQYF. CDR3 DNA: TGCGCCAGCAGCCCCCTTGTAGGGTCCCCCTACGAGCAGTACTTC.

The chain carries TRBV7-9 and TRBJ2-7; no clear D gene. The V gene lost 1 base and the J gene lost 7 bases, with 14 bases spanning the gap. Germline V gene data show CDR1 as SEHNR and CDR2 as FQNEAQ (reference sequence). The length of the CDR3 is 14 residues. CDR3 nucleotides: TGTGCCAGCAGCTTAGGACCCCCCCGCTTGGAGCAGTACTTC. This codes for CASSLGPPRLEQYF.

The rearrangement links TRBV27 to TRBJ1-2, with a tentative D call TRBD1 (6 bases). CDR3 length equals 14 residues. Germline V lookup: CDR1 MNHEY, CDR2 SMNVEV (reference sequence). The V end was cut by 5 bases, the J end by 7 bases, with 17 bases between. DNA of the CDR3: TGTGCCAGCAGTCCCATCGGACAGTTTTCTGGCTACACCTTC. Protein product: CASSPIGQFSGYTF.

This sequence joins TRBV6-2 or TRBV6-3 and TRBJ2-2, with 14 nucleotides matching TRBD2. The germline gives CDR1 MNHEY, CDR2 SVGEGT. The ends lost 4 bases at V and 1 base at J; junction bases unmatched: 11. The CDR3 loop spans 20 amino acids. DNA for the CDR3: TGTGCCAGCAGTTTGGGACTAGCGGGGGCGCGAAAAGGGAACACCGGGGAGCTGTTTTTT. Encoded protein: CASSLGLAGARKGNTGELFF.

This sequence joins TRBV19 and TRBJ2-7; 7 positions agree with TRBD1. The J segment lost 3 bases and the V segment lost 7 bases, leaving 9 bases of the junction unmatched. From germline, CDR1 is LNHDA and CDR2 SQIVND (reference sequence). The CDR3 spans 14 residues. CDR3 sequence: CASNRQGRYYEQYF. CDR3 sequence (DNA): TGTGCCAGTAACCGACAGGGCCGATACTACGAGCAGTACTTC.

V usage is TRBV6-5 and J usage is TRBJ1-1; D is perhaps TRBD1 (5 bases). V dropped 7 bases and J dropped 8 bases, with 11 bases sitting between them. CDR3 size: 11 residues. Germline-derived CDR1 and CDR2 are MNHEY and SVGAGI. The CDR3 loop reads CASKVAGEAFF. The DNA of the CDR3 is TGTGCCAGCAAGGTCGCAGGGGAAGCTTTCTTT.

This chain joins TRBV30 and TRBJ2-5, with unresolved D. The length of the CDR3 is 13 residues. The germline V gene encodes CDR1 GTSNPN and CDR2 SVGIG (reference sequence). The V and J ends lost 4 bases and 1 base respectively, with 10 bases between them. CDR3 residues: CAWNFALQETQYF. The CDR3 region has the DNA TGTGCCTGGAACTTCGCCCTCCAAGAGACCCAGTACTTC.

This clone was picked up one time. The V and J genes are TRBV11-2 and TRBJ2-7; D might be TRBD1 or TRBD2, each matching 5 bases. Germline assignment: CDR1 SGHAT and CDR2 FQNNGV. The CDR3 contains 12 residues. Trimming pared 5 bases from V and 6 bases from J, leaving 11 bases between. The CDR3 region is CASSPEGTEQYF. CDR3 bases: TGTGCCAGCAGCCCCGAGGGGACCGAGCAGTACTTC.

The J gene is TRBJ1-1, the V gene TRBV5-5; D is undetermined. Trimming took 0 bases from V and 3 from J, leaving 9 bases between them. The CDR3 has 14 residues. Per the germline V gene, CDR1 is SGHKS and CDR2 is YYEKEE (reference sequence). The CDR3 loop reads CASSLVRRDTEAFF. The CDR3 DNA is TGTGCCAGCAGCTTGGTCAGAAGAGACACTGAAGCTTTCTTT.

The CDR3 loop is CASSLGQRETQYF. The CDR3 DNA reads as TGTGCCAGCAGCCTGGGACAGCGAGAGACCCAGTACTTC. This chain connects TRBV11-2 to TRBJ2-5; 7 bases agree with TRBD1. V was clipped by 5 bases and J by 4 bases; unmatched bases: 4. CDR1 is SGHAT and CDR2 is FQNNGV in the germline V gene. CDR3 length: 13 residues.

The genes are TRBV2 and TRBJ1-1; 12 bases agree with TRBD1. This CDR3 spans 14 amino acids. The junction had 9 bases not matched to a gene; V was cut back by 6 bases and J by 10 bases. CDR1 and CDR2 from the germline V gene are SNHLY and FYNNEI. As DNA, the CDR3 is TGTGCCAGCAGATCCGGGACAGGGGGCGTCGTAGCTTTCTTT. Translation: CASRSGTGGVVAFF.